This is a list of T cell receptor beta chains from one sample in a study of graft-versus-host responses after intestinal transplantation. These receptors are not linked to any known antigen. The assay was immunoSEQ multiplex PCR, and TCRdb's table has in-frame clones only and misses some. The sample yields 55,000 to 85,000 clones, about 90% seen once. This specimen consisted of unstimulated CD8+ T cells sorted from spleen or lymph node cells, obtained before intestinal transplant. Every receptor here comes from a human donor who received an intestinal transplant. Both conserved end residues are part of each CDR3. Each record gives: clone size, V gene, D gene, J gene, CDR3 DNA, CDR3 protein. A D gene is named only where the DNA matches it firmly. Clone size appears in some rows only: once, few, many, or a class for an expanded clone.

size: few; V: TRBV19; D: TRBD1; J: TRBJ2-7; DNA: TGTGCCAGTAGTCCCGGCGGGACAGGGTGGTCCCCCTACGAGCAGTACTTC; CDR3: CASSPGGTGWSPYEQYF
size: once; V: TRBV20-1; D: NA; J: TRBJ1-1; DNA: TGCAGTGCTATATGGCACACTGAAGCTTTCTTT; CDR3: CSAIWHTEAFF
size: NA; V: TRBV5-8; D: TRBD1; J: TRBJ2-3; DNA: TGTGCCAGCAGCTCCGGGACAGGCACAGATACGCAGTATTTT; CDR3: CASSSGTGTDTQYF
size: NA; V: TRBV6-5; D: NA; J: TRBJ2-1; DNA: TGTGCCAGCAGCCCCGGGACTTACTCCTACAATGAGCAGTTCTTC; CDR3: CASSPGTYSYNEQFF
size: NA; V: TRBV4-1; D: TRBD2; J: TRBJ2-1; DNA: TGCGCCAGCAGCCAGGTGACTAGCCTGAATGAGCAGTTCTTC; CDR3: CASSQVTSLNEQFF
size: NA; V: TRBV11-2; D: TRBD1; J: TRBJ2-1; DNA: TGTGCCAGCAGCTTAGGGGCGACAGGGCACAATGAGCAGTTCTTC; CDR3: CASSLGATGHNEQFF
size: NA; V: TRBV5-4; D: NA; J: TRBJ2-7; DNA: TGTGCCAGCAGTTCCCCGACAGACTCAAGCTCCTACGAGCAGTACTTC; CDR3: CASSSPTDSSSYEQYF
size: NA; V: TRBV28; D: NA; J: TRBJ1-1; DNA: TGTGCCAGCAGTTTATTGGCGAACACTGAAGCTTTCTTT; CDR3: CASSLLANTEAFF
size: NA; V: TRBV5-1; D: NA; J: TRBJ2-7; DNA: TGCGCCAGCAGCACCTTCCCTAGATTCGAAAGCTCCTACGAGCAGTACTTC; CDR3: CASSTFPRFESSYEQYF
size: few; V: TRBV2; D: TRBD2; J: TRBJ2-1; DNA: TGTGCCAGCAGTGAATGGGCTAGCGGATACAATGAGCAGTTCTTC; CDR3: CASSEWASGYNEQFF
size: NA; V: TRBV9; D: TRBD1; J: TRBJ2-1; DNA: TGTGCCAGCAGCAAGGGACAGGGGGAGATAAATGAGCAGTTCTTC; CDR3: CASSKGQGEINEQFF
size: few; V: TRBV4-1; D: NA; J: TRBJ1-5; DNA: TGCGCCAGCAACCCGTACAGGTCTCATCAGCCCCAGCATTTT; CDR3: CASNPYRSHQPQHF
size: few; V: TRBV6-5; D: NA; J: TRBJ2-7; DNA: TGTGCCAGCAGTTACTCGATAACAGGCTCCTACGAGCAGTACTTC; CDR3: CASSYSITGSYEQYF
size: NA; V: TRBV4-1; D: TRBD1; J: TRBJ2-7; DNA: TGCGCCAGCAGCCGAGAACAGGGGTACGAGCAGTACTTC; CDR3: CASSREQGYEQYF
size: NA; V: TRBV13; D: NA; J: TRBJ2-5; DNA: TGTGCCAGCAGCTTAGGCCTAGGCAGATCCAAAGAGACCCAGTACTTC; CDR3: CASSLGLGRSKETQYF
size: NA; V: TRBV14; D: TRBD1; J: TRBJ1-2; DNA: TGTGCCAGCAGACAGACAGGGCGTTGGTACTATGGCTACACCTTC; CDR3: CASRQTGRWYYGYTF
size: NA; V: TRBV7-8; D: NA; J: TRBJ2-1; DNA: TGTGCCAGTGCTAGGTACACCTACAATGAGCAGTTCTTC; CDR3: CASARYTYNEQFF
size: once; V: TRBV28; D: NA; J: TRBJ2-7; DNA: TGTGCCACAACCCGCGGACAGTGGATAGGCGAGCAGTACTTC; CDR3: CATTRGQWIGEQYF
size: NA; V: TRBV5-1; D: TRBD1; J: TRBJ1-2; DNA: TGCGCCAGCAGCGAACCCGGGACAGGGGATATCTATGGCTACACCTTC; CDR3: CASSEPGTGDIYGYTF
size: NA; V: TRBV7-3; D: TRBD2; J: TRBJ2-3; DNA: TGTGCCAGCAGCTCCGGGGGGACAGATACGCAGTATTTT; CDR3: CASSSGGTDTQYF
size: NA; V: TRBV10-3; D: TRBD2; J: TRBJ2-1; DNA: TGTGCCATCAGTCTGACTAGCGGGATCTACAATGAGCAGTTCTTC; CDR3: CAISLTSGIYNEQFF
size: NA; V: TRBV10-3; D: NA; J: TRBJ1-1; DNA: TGTGCCATCAGTGATCGGGATCAGAACACTGAAGCTTTCTTT; CDR3: CAISDRDQNTEAFF
size: NA; V: TRBV28; D: NA; J: TRBJ2-1; DNA: TGTGCCAGCTCGGGGAGCTCCTACAATGAGCAGTTCTTC; CDR3: CASSGSSYNEQFF
size: NA; V: TRBV2; D: TRBD2; J: TRBJ2-7; DNA: TGTGCCAGCAGTACTGGGACTAGCGGGAGAGAATACGAGCAGTACTTC; CDR3: CASSTGTSGREYEQYF
size: NA; V: TRBV21-1; D: NA; J: TRBJ2-5; DNA: TGTGCCAGCAGCAAATGGACAGGGGATAGGGAGACCCAGTACTTC; CDR3: CASSKWTGDRETQYF
size: NA; V: TRBV7-8; D: TRBD1; J: TRBJ2-7; DNA: TGTGCCAGCATTCGGGGACAGGGCTACGAGCAGTACTTC; CDR3: CASIRGQGYEQYF
size: NA; V: TRBV9; D: NA; J: TRBJ2-1; DNA: TGTGCCAGCAGCGTTGTAGCCTCGGGAAAGAATGAGCAGTTCTTC; CDR3: CASSVVASGKNEQFF
size: NA; V: TRBV6-5; D: TRBD1; J: TRBJ2-1; DNA: TGTGCCAGCAGTTACGAGGGGACAGGGCTAAATGAGCAGTTCTTC; CDR3: CASSYEGTGLNEQFF
size: once; V: TRBV7-9; D: NA; J: TRBJ2-7; DNA: TGTGCCAGCAGCCAATTCTCAGACGAGCAGTACTTC; CDR3: CASSQFSDEQYF
size: NA; V: TRBV27; D: NA; J: TRBJ2-7; DNA: TGTGCCAGCAGTTTATCGTCGGAGGGAACCTACGAGCAGTACTTC; CDR3: CASSLSSEGTYEQYF
size: NA; V: TRBV7-6; D: TRBD1; J: TRBJ2-7; DNA: TGTGCCAGCAGCTTAGGGGTTACCGGGACAGTAAGCGACGAGCAGTACTTC; CDR3: CASSLGVTGTVSDEQYF
size: NA; V: TRBV10-3; D: TRBD1; J: TRBJ2-5; DNA: TGTGCCATCAGTGAGTCGGGGGCACCGGGACAGATGGACTTC; CDR3: CAISESGAPGQMDF
size: NA; V: TRBV27; D: NA; J: TRBJ2-1; DNA: TGTGCCAGCAGTATCTACTCCTACAATGAGCAGTTCTTC; CDR3: CASSIYSYNEQFF
size: once; V: TRBV29-1; D: NA; J: TRBJ1-4; DNA: TGCAGCGTTGAAGTCGACAGTAATGAAAAACTGTTTTTT; CDR3: CSVEVDSNEKLFF
size: NA; V: TRBV6-1; D: TRBD1; J: TRBJ2-7; DNA: TGTGCCAGCAGTCTCCGTGGACAGGGGGGCTACGAGCAGTACTTC; CDR3: CASSLRGQGGYEQYF
size: NA; V: TRBV27; D: NA; J: TRBJ1-5; DNA: TGTGCCAGCAGTTTATTGGCAGGGCTACGCAATCAGCCCCAGCATTTT; CDR3: CASSLLAGLRNQPQHF
size: once; V: TRBV7-2; D: NA; J: TRBJ2-3; DNA: TGTGCCAGCAGCCAACGTCTAGCTTTGGTCGATACGCAGTATTTT; CDR3: CASSQRLALVDTQYF
size: NA; V: TRBV7-9; D: TRBD2; J: TRBJ2-7; DNA: TGTGCCAGCAGCTGGTCTAGCGGGGCTTACGAGCAGTACTTC; CDR3: CASSWSSGAYEQYF
size: NA; V: TRBV28; D: TRBD1; J: TRBJ2-7; DNA: TGTGCCAGCAGTTTTTCAGGGGGCAGCTACGAGCAGTACTTC; CDR3: CASSFSGGSYEQYF
size: NA; V: TRBV7-3; D: TRBD1; J: TRBJ1-5; DNA: TGTGCCAGCAGCTTGACAGGGGACTATAGCAATCAGCCCCAGCATTTT; CDR3: CASSLTGDYSNQPQHF
size: NA; V: TRBV29-1; D: NA; J: TRBJ1-4; DNA: TGCAGCGTCTTTCTCGAAAAACTGTTTTTT; CDR3: CSVFLEKLFF
size: NA; V: TRBV27; D: NA; J: TRBJ2-3; DNA: TGTGCCAGCAGCCCCACGGTAGGACAAGATACGCAGTATTTT; CDR3: CASSPTVGQDTQYF
size: NA; V: TRBV6-5; D: TRBD1; J: TRBJ1-1; DNA: TGTGCCAGCAGTCAAAGGGGGCTTAACACTGAAGCTTTCTTT; CDR3: CASSQRGLNTEAFF
size: NA; V: TRBV28; D: NA; J: TRBJ2-2; DNA: TGTGCCATCGCGGGACTCCGTTACGGGGAGCTGTTTTTT; CDR3: CAIAGLRYGELFF
size: once; V: TRBV9; D: TRBD1; J: TRBJ1-2; DNA: TGTGCCAGCAGCCCAGGGACAGGGGGCGCCGACTATGGCTACACCTTC; CDR3: CASSPGTGGADYGYTF
size: NA; V: TRBV27; D: NA; J: TRBJ2-1; DNA: TGTGCCAGCAGTTGGGCTAGCAGCAATGAGCAGTTCTTC; CDR3: CASSWASSNEQFF
size: once; V: TRBV9; D: TRBD2; J: TRBJ2-3; DNA: TGTGCCAGCAGCGGACGGGGAGGGAGCACAGATACGCAGTATTTT; CDR3: CASSGRGGSTDTQYF
size: NA; V: TRBV6-5; D: NA; J: TRBJ2-5; DNA: TGTGCCAGCAGTTACAGTCTAGCGCGAGAGACCCAGTACTTC; CDR3: CASSYSLARETQYF
size: NA; V: TRBV27; D: NA; J: TRBJ2-2; DNA: TGTGCCAGCAGTTTAGTCGTGGGAGTAATCGGGGAGCTGTTTTTT; CDR3: CASSLVVGVIGELFF
size: NA; V: TRBV25-1; D: TRBD1; J: TRBJ2-5; DNA: TGTGCCAGCAGTGAATGGCGACAGGGACCCCAAGAGACCCAGTACTTC; CDR3: CASSEWRQGPQETQYF
size: few; V: TRBV5-4; D: TRBD1; J: TRBJ1-1; DNA: TGTGCCAGCAGCTTCAGATTACTTACAGGGGACACTGAAGCTTTCTTT; CDR3: CASSFRLLTGDTEAFF
size: NA; V: TRBV13; D: NA; J: TRBJ1-1; DNA: TGTGCCAGCAGCACAAGGGGGATGGCTTTCTTT; CDR3: CASSTRGMAFF
size: NA; V: TRBV2; D: TRBD1; J: TRBJ2-1; DNA: TGTGCCAGCGGGTCTACCATTTTACAGGGGACCTACAATGAGCAGTTCTTC; CDR3: CASGSTILQGTYNEQFF
size: few; V: TRBV4-2; D: TRBD1; J: TRBJ1-1; DNA: TGTGCCAGCAGCCAAGATCCGGAAGGGGGCTTTACTGAAGCTTTCTTT; CDR3: CASSQDPEGGFTEAFF